Listed below are T cell receptor beta chains from one sample, sequenced in a study of Ad26.COV2.S vaccination and SARS-CoV-2 variants. Assay: immunoSEQ multiplex PCR; the TCRdb copy retains only in-frame clones and omits some. The sample yields some 250,000 clones, approximately 90% seen once. Sequencing was performed on peripheral blood, taken in a trial of Ad26.COV2.S vaccine versus placebo. The origin of the receptors is a person aged 18-60 years who received the Ad26.COV2.S COVID-19 vaccine or a placebo. Both conserved end residues are part of each CDR3. The D gene is left open where the match is weak. The size entry is marked missing in some rows and otherwise reads once, few, many or a size class.

d_call clone_size j_call v_call cdr3_nt cdr3_aa
NA NA TRBJ1-3 TRBV7-6 TGTGCCAGCAGCTTAGGGGGCATAGACTCTGGAAACACCATATATTTT CASSLGGIDSGNTIYF
TRBD1 NA TRBJ1-5 TRBV10-3 TGTGCCATGGGACAGGGTAGTCAGCCCCAGCATTTT CAMGQGSQPQHF
TRBD2 NA TRBJ2-5 TRBV23-1 TGCGCCAGCAGTCTACTAGCGGGAGGGCCAGTTTCGGGAGAGACCCAGTACTTC CASSLLAGGPVSGETQYF
TRBD1 NA TRBJ2-1 TRBV18 TGTGCCAGCTCACCGGGGACAGGGTACAATGAGCAGTTCTTC CASSPGTGYNEQFF
TRBD1 NA TRBJ1-1 TRBV30 TGTGCCTGGCAGCCGACAGGGAGGAACACTGAAGCTTTCTTT CAWQPTGRNTEAFF
NA few TRBJ1-1 TRBV7-2 TGTGCCAGCAGCCCCGCCAGGGCGACGGATGAAGCTTTCTTT CASSPARATDEAFF
NA NA TRBJ2-1 TRBV7-2 TGTGCCAGCAGCTCCTTTGGGGGGACATCCTACAATGAGCAGTTCTTC CASSSFGGTSYNEQFF
NA NA TRBJ1-1 TRBV5-5 TGTGCCAGCAGCTTGGATTTCCTCGGGACTGAAGCTTTCTTT CASSLDFLGTEAFF
NA NA TRBJ1-4 TRBV5-1 TGCGCCAGCAGCTTGGGGTGGACCTCAACTAATGAAAAACTGTTTTTT CASSLGWTSTNEKLFF
NA NA TRBJ1-2 TRBV9 TGTGCCAGCAGCGTAGCGCCAGACACTAACTATGGCTACACCTTC CASSVAPDTNYGYTF
NA NA TRBJ2-2 TRBV21-1 TGTGCCAGCAGCAAATTTTGGTCACAGTCAAACACCGGGGAGCTGTTTTTT CASSKFWSQSNTGELFF
NA NA TRBJ1-3 TRBV6-5 TGTGCCAGCAGTACCCAAAGGGTAGCTGGAAACACCATATATTTT CASSTQRVAGNTIYF
TRBD1 NA TRBJ2-7 TRBV10-3 TGTGCCATCGGGCGGACAGGCTACGAGCAGTACTTC CAIGRTGYEQYF
NA NA TRBJ1-1 TRBV6-5 TGTGCCAGCAGAGGGACATTCGGGACTGAAGCTTTCTTT CASRGTFGTEAFF
NA NA TRBJ2-3 TRBV6-1 TGTGCCAGCAGTGAAAGGGCACCAAGCACAGATACGCAGTATTTT CASSERAPSTDTQYF
NA NA TRBJ1-1 TRBV28 TGTGCCAGCAGTTTAGGTGAGCATGAAGCTTTCTTT CASSLGEHEAFF
NA NA TRBJ1-4 TRBV9 TGTGCCAGCAGCGTAGGAATCGGTCGGACGGAGGAAAAACTGTTTTTT CASSVGIGRTEEKLFF
TRBD2 NA TRBJ2-1 TRBV11-2 TGTGCCAGCAGCCAAGGGACTAGCGGGAGAGTCGTCTACAATGAGCAGTTCTTC CASSQGTSGRVVYNEQFF
NA NA TRBJ2-2 TRBV5-4 TGTGCCAGCAGCCTTCCGGGACAGAACACCGGGGAGCTGTTTTTT CASSLPGQNTGELFF
NA NA TRBJ2-3 TRBV2 TGTGCCACAAGGGGCGTCACAGATACGCAGTATTTT CATRGVTDTQYF
NA NA TRBJ1-3 TRBV6-1 TGTGCCAGCAGTGAATTTGCGGGGAATGGTGGAAACACCATATATTTT CASSEFAGNGGNTIYF
NA NA TRBJ2-7 TRBV6-1 TGTGCCAGCAGTGAGACTATATCTCGGAGGAGCTCCTACGAGCAGTACTTC CASSETISRRSSYEQYF
NA NA TRBJ2-2 TRBV5-1 TGCGCCAGCAGCTTGGCCGGGACTCTTAACACCGGGGAGCTGTTTTTT CASSLAGTLNTGELFF
TRBD2 NA TRBJ2-1 TRBV3-1/TRBV3-2 TGTGCCAGCGGTCTAGCGGGGTACAATGAGCAGTTCTTC CASGLAGYNEQFF
TRBD2 NA TRBJ2-3 TRBV5-1 TGCGCCAGCAGCTTGAATGCGGGAGGGCCGGGCACAGATACGCAGTATTTT CASSLNAGGPGTDTQYF
NA NA TRBJ2-3 TRBV7-2 TGTGCCAGCAGCTTCCTCGGGGGGCAGTATTTT CASSFLGGQYF
NA few TRBJ2-7 TRBV20-1 TGCAGTGCTAGTCTTAGTTACGAGCAGTACTTC CSASLSYEQYF
NA NA TRBJ1-1 TRBV6-4 TGTGCCAGCAGTGCGGGGGCTCGCACTGAAGCTTTCTTT CASSAGARTEAFF
NA few TRBJ1-2 TRBV3-1/TRBV3-2 TGTGCCAGCAGCCAAGATGTGGCAGAGGTTCGTCATGGCTACACCTTC CASSQDVAEVRHGYTF
TRBD1 NA TRBJ1-3 TRBV7-8 TGTGCCAGCAGCCTAGGGACAGGCGGAAACACCATATATTTT CASSLGTGGNTIYF
NA NA TRBJ1-1 TRBV30 TGTGCCTGGAGTGAGGAAGATACTGAAGCTTTCTTT CAWSEEDTEAFF
TRBD1 NA TRBJ2-7 TRBV18 TGTGCCAGCTCAACAACAGGGGCCTCCGGGTACGAGCAGTACTTC CASSTTGASGYEQYF
TRBD1 NA TRBJ2-2 TRBV9 TGTGCCAGCAGCGTGACAGGGTTCGGGGAGCTGTTTTTT CASSVTGFGELFF